This entry lists 27 T cell receptor beta chains sequenced from one sample in a study of OX40 agonist ivuxolimab in advanced cancers. Repertoires were generated with immunoSEQ multiplex PCR, while TCRdb's copy carries only in-frame clones and drops some. This sample carries 50,000 to 75,000 clones, 92% of them seen once, and the ten largest clones take approximately 0.64%. The sequencing used CD4+ or CD8+ T cells sorted from blood, collected in a trial of the OX40 agonist ivuxolimab. Source of these receptors: an adult with an advanced solid tumor such as melanoma, head and neck, liver or kidney cancer.

This clone came up a few times. This chain joins TRBV19 and TRBJ2-3; the D gene is possibly TRBD1 (5 bases). This CDR3 region has 12 residues. Germline CDR1 is LNHDA and CDR2 is SQIVND (reference sequence). V was cut by 5 bases and J by 6 bases, with 9 bases left in between. The DNA of the CDR3 is TGTGCCAGTAGTCCCTCAGGGGATACGCAGTATTTT. Encoded protein: CASSPSGDTQYF.

This chain uses TRBV5-1 with TRBJ2-3; D is perhaps TRBD1 (7 bases). This CDR3 has 15 amino acids. Germline loops: CDR1 SGHRS, CDR2 YFSETQ. Trimming stripped 2 bases from V and 1 base from J, with 11 bases between. The CDR3 spells CASSFTGEGTDTQYF. The CDR3 nucleotides are TGCGCCAGCAGCTTTACAGGGGAGGGCACAGATACGCAGTATTTT.

The V and J genes are TRBV30 and TRBJ2-1; D might be TRBD2 (5 bases). Germline V gene data show CDR1 as GTSNPN and CDR2 as SVGIG (reference sequence). The CDR3 runs 12 residues. Trimming left V 7 bases short and J 5 bases short, with 12 bases between. The CDR3 DNA follows: TGTGCCTCTAGCTGGGCGGACAATGAGCAGTTCTTC. This encodes CASSWADNEQFF.

Only one count was recorded for this clone. This chain joins TRBV9 and TRBJ1-2; D call uncertain. The CDR3 loop spans 14 amino acids. Germline V gene lookup returns CDR1 SGDLS and CDR2 YYNGEE. Trimming removed 3 bases at V and 0 bases at J, with 9 bases between. Here the CDR3 reads CASSDSGPNYGYTF. CDR3 DNA: TGTGCCAGCAGCGATTCAGGACCTAACTATGGCTACACCTTC.

The V call is TRBV11-2, the J call TRBJ2-3, with 7 nucleotides matching TRBD2. The J segment lost 3 bases and the V segment lost 5 bases, leaving 8 bases of the junction unmatched. The CDR3 contains 15 residues. The germline V gene has CDR1 SGHAT and CDR2 FQNNGV. CDR3 residues: CASSLRSGETDTQYF. DNA for the CDR3: TGTGCCAGCAGCCTTCGGAGCGGGGAGACAGATACGCAGTATTTT.

The V and J genes are TRBV6-4 and TRBJ2-3; D is undetermined. CDR1 MRHNA and CDR2 SNTAGT come from the germline V gene. This CDR3 is 14 amino acids long. With 5 bases removed from V and 2 bases from J, the gap between germline ends came to 11 bases. CDR3 nucleotide sequence: TGTGCCAGCAGTCAAGTTCACCCCACAGATACGCAGTATTTT. Its translation: CASSQVHPTDTQYF.

The V gene is TRBV5-1, the J gene TRBJ1-4; 9 nucleotides match TRBD1. Per the germline V gene, CDR1 is SGHRS and CDR2 is YFSETQ. The CDR3 runs to 15 residues. With V trimmed by 4 bases and J by 4 bases, 5 bases remained unmatched. CDR3 DNA sequence: TGCGCCAGCAGCCGGCGACAGGGGGGTAATGAAAAACTGTTTTTT. Translation: CASSRRQGGNEKLFF.

The chain joins TRBV6-6 to TRBJ2-2, with D uncertain. V lost 2 bases, J lost 8 bases, and 12 bases lay in between. Germline CDR1 is MNHNY and CDR2 is SVGAGI (reference sequence). The CDR3 totals 14 residues. CDR3: CASSYTGSAGELFF. The CDR3 DNA is TGTGCCAGCAGTTACACCGGCTCGGCGGGGGAGCTGTTTTTT.

V usage is TRBV11-1 and J usage is TRBJ2-1; D unresolved. CDR1 is SGHAT, CDR2 FQDESV, per germline (reference sequence). V was cut by 2 bases and J by 0 bases, with 11 bases left in between. The CDR3 spans 16 residues. CDR3 sequence (DNA): TGTGCCAGCAGCTTATTTTCACTGAGCTCCTACAATGAGCAGTTCTTC. Its protein product is CASSLFSLSSYNEQFF.

As to this clone: Sequence at one end of the junction differs from germline and may be a read error. The chain employs TRBV7-7 and TRBJ2-3; possibly TRBD1 for D (7 bases). Germline loops: CDR1 SSHAT, CDR2 FNYEAQ (reference sequence). The CDR3 has 15 amino acids. This chain's CDR3 is CASSFRGDLTDTQYF. The CDR3 DNA follows: TGTGCTAGCAGCTTCAGGGGGGACCTAACAGATACGCAGTATTTT.

V and J are TRBV10-1 and TRBJ2-1; D is uncertain. The V and J ends lost 3 bases and 6 bases respectively, with 12 bases between them. This CDR3 contains 14 residues. Germline values: CDR1 WNHNN, CDR2 SYGVQD (reference sequence). CDR3 bases: TGCGCCAGCAGTGAAGTCGCAGGCCCCAATGAGCAGTTCTTC. Encoded protein: CASSEVAGPNEQFF.

The rearrangement uses TRBV15 and TRBJ2-7; D is possibly TRBD1 (5 bases). CDR1 and CDR2 (germline): LNHNV, YYDKDF (reference sequence). The V and J ends lost 4 bases and 0 bases respectively, with 10 bases between them. The CDR3 has 14 residues. For the CDR3, the DNA is TGTGCCACCAGCACCGACAGAACCTCCTACGAGCAGTACTTC. Residues: CATSTDRTSYEQYF.

This chain connects TRBV5-4 to TRBJ2-2; D gene uncertain. Trimming left V 3 bases short and J 3 bases short, with 6 bases between. CDR3 length: 13 residues. Germline V gene data show CDR1 as SGHNT and CDR2 as YYREEE (reference sequence). CDR3 nucleotide sequence: TGTGCCAGCAGCTGGGTTGACACCGGGGAGCTGTTTTTT. Residues: CASSWVDTGELFF.

The V and J genes are TRBV18 and TRBJ2-1; 7 positions match TRBD1. This CDR3 is built from 14 residues. V dropped 8 bases and J dropped 5; count of bases not matched to a gene: 9. Germline V CDR1 and CDR2: KGHSH, LQKENI. The CDR3 sequence is CASPRDSGDNEQFF. The CDR3 DNA reads as TGTGCCAGCCCCCGGGACAGCGGCGACAATGAGCAGTTCTTC.

The chain joins TRBV5-1 to TRBJ2-1; TRBD2 agrees at 10 bases. The CDR3 runs 16 residues. J gave up 3 bases and V 0 bases, and 3 bases lay outside the gene matches. Germline loops: CDR1 SGHRS, CDR2 YFSETQ. This CDR3 reads CASSLVLAGDYNEQFF. The CDR3 nucleotides are TGCGCCAGCAGCTTGGTTCTAGCGGGGGACTACAATGAGCAGTTCTTC. Filled out from reference TRBV5-1 and TRBJ2-1, the complete variable domain reads KAGVTQTPRYLIKTRGQQVTLSCSPISGHRSVSWYQQTPGQGLQFLFEYFSETQRNKGNFPGRFSGRQFSNSRSEMNVSTLELGDSALYLCASSLVLAGDYNEQFFGPGTRLTVL.

The chain joins TRBV19 to TRBJ2-7; D call uncertain. Between the trimmed V and J ends, which lost 4 bases and 2 bases, there was a span of 9 bases. Germline CDR1 is LNHDA and CDR2 is SQIVND (reference sequence). The CDR3 has 13 amino acids. The CDR3 sequence is CASSKDNPYEQYF. The CDR3 region has the DNA TGTGCCAGTAGTAAGGATAATCCCTACGAGCAGTACTTC.

This clone was seen more than once but under ten times. The chain has TRBV5-5 and TRBJ2-7, with 7 bases identical to TRBD1. Trimming at V came to 4 bases and at J to 3 bases, leaving 16 bases not matched to a gene. The CDR3 runs 17 residues. The germline CDR1 and CDR2 sequences are SGHKS and YYEKEE (reference sequence). The CDR3 DNA reads as TGTGCCAGCAGCACCCTGGACAGGCCTCTGGAATACTACGAGCAGTACTTC. The encoded protein is CASSTLDRPLEYYEQYF.

J is TRBJ2-7 and V is TRBV15; possibly TRBD2 for D (6 bases). The germline V gene encodes CDR1 LNHNV and CDR2 YYDKDF (reference sequence). V dropped 1 base and J dropped 3 bases, with 16 bases sitting between them. The CDR3 is 16 residues long. CDR3 bases: TGTGCCACCAGCAGAGTTTCTCCATCGGGGGTCTACGAGCAGTACTTC. This gives the protein CATSRVSPSGVYEQYF.

V usage is TRBV11-2 and J usage is TRBJ1-6; maybe TRBD1 (5 bases). Per germline, CDR1 SGHAT and CDR2 FQNNGV. This CDR3 is 17 amino acids long. The V end was cut by 1 base, the J end by 5 bases, with 15 bases between. CDR3 sequence (DNA): TGTGCCAGCAGCTTAGTAGGGACGGGGCTCGATAATTCACCCCTCCACTTT. Its translation: CASSLVGTGLDNSPLHF.

The chain combines TRBV19 with TRBJ2-5; D is possibly TRBD1 or TRBD2 (6 bases each). Germline V gene sequence: CDR1 LNHDA, CDR2 SQIVND (reference sequence). This CDR3 spans 13 amino acids. V lost 7 bases and J 5 bases, leaving 14 bases between the germline ends. The CDR3, as DNA: TGTGCCAGTAAGGCCGGGGGCGGTGAGACCCAGTACTTC. Amino acids: CASKAGGGETQYF.

The rearrangement links TRBV19 to TRBJ2-1, with 8 bases identical to TRBD2. The junction had 3 bases not matched to a gene; V was cut back by 2 bases and J by 6 bases. In germline, CDR1 is LNHDA, CDR2 SQIVND (reference sequence). The length of the CDR3 is 14 residues. CDR3 amino acids: CASSINLAGNEQFF. In DNA form, the CDR3 reads TGTGCCAGTAGTATAAATCTAGCGGGCAATGAGCAGTTCTTC.

The chain recombines TRBV11-2 with TRBJ2-5, with D tentatively TRBD2 (5 bases). The V end lost 5 bases, the J end lost 5 bases, and 18 bases lay between the germline ends. The germline CDR1 and CDR2 sequences are SGHAT and FQNNGV. This CDR3 has 15 residues. The CDR3 DNA reads as TGTGCCAGCAGCCCCGGTCCGGACTCGGGGGAGACCCAGTACTTC. Protein product: CASSPGPDSGETQYF.

V gene TRBV6-5 combines with J gene TRBJ1-1; D remains ambiguous. CDR1 and CDR2 (germline): MNHEY, SVGAGI. The CDR3 loop spans 11 amino acids. Trimming took off 2 bases at V and 6 bases at J, with 4 bases between the two ends. CDR3 in amino acids: CASSYLSEAFF. CDR3 bases: TGTGCCAGCAGTTACCTTTCTGAAGCTTTCTTT.

This clone is a singleton in its sample. This CDR3 reads CASSAGLAGGRYNEQFF. In DNA form, the CDR3 reads TGTGCCAGCTCAGCCGGACTAGCGGGGGGGCGTTACAATGAGCAGTTCTTC. The rearrangement joins TRBV18 to TRBJ2-1; TRBD2 matches at 15 bases. The germline V gene encodes CDR1 KGHSH and CDR2 LQKENI. V was clipped by 5 bases and J by 4 bases; unmatched bases: 6. The CDR3 has 17 residues.

This chain links TRBV5-1 with TRBJ2-3; D might be TRBD2 (5 bases). This CDR3 has 16 residues. Germline CDR1 and CDR2: SGHRS and YFSETQ. V was shortened by 0 bases and J by 4 bases, with 15 bases between the two germline ends. CDR3 nucleotide sequence: TGCGCCAGCAGCTTGGTATCGGGGAGAAGCCCAGATACGCAGTATTTT. Its translation is CASSLVSGRSPDTQYF.

A note on this clone: The junction does not match germline at one end; this may be a read error. V is TRBV15 and J is TRBJ2-7, with D possibly TRBD1 on 5 matching bases. The CDR3 sequence is 12 residues long. Per the germline V gene, CDR1 is LNHNV and CDR2 is YYDKDF (reference sequence). This chain's CDR3 is CATSRDLDTRFF. The CDR3 region has the DNA TGTGCCACCAGCAGAGATTTGGACACCCGATTCTTC.

The chain links TRBV28 to TRBJ2-7; D is perhaps TRBD2 (7 bases). Germline CDR1 reads MDHEN; CDR2 reads SYDVKM. The CDR3 has 15 amino acids. Trimming stripped 4 bases from V and 6 bases from J, with 19 bases between. The CDR3 is CASSSPRAGGLEQYF. The CDR3 nucleotides read TGTGCCAGCAGTTCCCCCCGAGCCGGGGGGCTCGAGCAGTACTTC.